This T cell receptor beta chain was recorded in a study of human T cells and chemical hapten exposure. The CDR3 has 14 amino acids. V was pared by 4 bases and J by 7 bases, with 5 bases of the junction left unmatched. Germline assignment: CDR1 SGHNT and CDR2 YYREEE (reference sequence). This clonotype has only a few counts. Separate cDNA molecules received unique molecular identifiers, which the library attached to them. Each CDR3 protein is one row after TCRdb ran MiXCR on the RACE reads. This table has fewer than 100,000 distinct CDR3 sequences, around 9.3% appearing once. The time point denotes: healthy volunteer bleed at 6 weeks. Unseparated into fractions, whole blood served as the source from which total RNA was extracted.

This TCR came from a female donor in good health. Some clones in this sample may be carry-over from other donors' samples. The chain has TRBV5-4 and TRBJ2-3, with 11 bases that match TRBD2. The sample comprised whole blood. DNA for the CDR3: TGTGCCAGCAGCCAAGGGACTAGCGGTTATACGCAGTATTTT. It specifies CASSQGTSGYTQYF.